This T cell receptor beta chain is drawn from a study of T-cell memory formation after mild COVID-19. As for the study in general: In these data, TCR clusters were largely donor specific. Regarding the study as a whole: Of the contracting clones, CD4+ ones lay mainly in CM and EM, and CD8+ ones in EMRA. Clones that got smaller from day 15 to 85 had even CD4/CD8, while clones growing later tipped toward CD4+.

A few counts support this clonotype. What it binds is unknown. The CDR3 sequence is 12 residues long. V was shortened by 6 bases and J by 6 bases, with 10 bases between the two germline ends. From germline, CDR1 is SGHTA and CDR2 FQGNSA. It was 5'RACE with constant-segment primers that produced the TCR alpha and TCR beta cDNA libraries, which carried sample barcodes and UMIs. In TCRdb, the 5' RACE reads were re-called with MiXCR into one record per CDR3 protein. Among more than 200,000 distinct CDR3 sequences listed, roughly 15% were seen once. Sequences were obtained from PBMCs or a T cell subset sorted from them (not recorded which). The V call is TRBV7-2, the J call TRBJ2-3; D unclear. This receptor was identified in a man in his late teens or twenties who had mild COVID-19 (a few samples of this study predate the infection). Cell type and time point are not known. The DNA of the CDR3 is TGTGCCAGCAGGCAAAGCGCGGATACGCAGTATTTT. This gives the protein CASRQSADTQYF.